This T cell receptor beta chain is from a study of OX40 agonist ivuxolimab in advanced cancers. Across the whole study: Treatment of patients was with ivuxolimab, an agonistic anti-OX40 (CD134) antibody. Three patients, one with hepatocellular carcinoma and two with cutaneous melanoma, responded partially.

This clone turned up a few times. Its antigen is not identified. The repertoire was sequenced with immunoSEQ multiplex PCR; TCRdb's copy has only in-frame clones and lacks some. The sample lists about 50,000 clones, 60% to 80% occurring once. The study, taken as a whole, reports: It was not determined which antigens were specifically recognized by the peripheral T cells that had undergone clonal expansion. CD4+ and CD8+ blood T cells expanded clonally by week 6 at 0.1 to 3.0 mg/kg.

The V and J ends lost 4 bases and 9 bases, in that order; junction bases with no gene match: 4. This CDR3 has 13 residues. Germline V gene lookup returns CDR1 MNHEY and CDR2 SMNVEV (reference sequence). The source of this sequence is an adult with an advanced solid tumor such as melanoma, head and neck, liver or kidney cancer. Material: CD4+ or CD8+ T cells sorted from blood, obtained in a trial of the OX40 agonist ivuxolimab. This chain connects TRBV27 to TRBJ2-5, with TRBD1 matching over 11 bases. The CDR3 region is CASSSGQGAAQYF. DNA of the CDR3: TGTGCCAGCAGTTCAGGACAGGGGGCGGCCCAGTACTTC.